Listed here are 13 T cell receptor beta chains from one sample, sequenced in a study of PD-1 blockade in classical Hodgkin lymphoma. The time point denotes: newly diagnosed, previously untreated cHL patient sample. The CD4+ T cells used were purified from thawed PBMCs through magnetic negative selection. Only in-frame clones appear in the TCRdb table, and some are missing; sequencing was by immunoSEQ multiplex PCR. The profile shows 30,000 to 40,000 clones, approximately 90% of them singletons. The sequencing input was CD4+ T cells from blood. The source is a human donor with classical Hodgkin lymphoma.

The rearrangement joins TRBV2 to TRBJ1-2, with 7 bases lining up with TRBD1. The CDR3 is made up of 13 amino acids. Germline CDR1 and CDR2: SNHLY and FYNNEI. V lost 4 bases, J lost 5 bases, and 4 bases stayed unmatched. The CDR3, as DNA: TGTGCCAGCAGTGTTGGGACAGCTTATGGCTACACCTTC. This translates into CASSVGTAYGYTF.

CDR3 amino acids: CASSQLSGVYGYTF. CDR3 nucleotides: TGTGCCAGCAGCCAACTGTCGGGCGTCTATGGCTACACCTTC. The V gene is TRBV7-2, the J gene TRBJ1-2, with D unresolved. Looked up from germline, CDR1 is SGHTA and CDR2 is FQGNSA. This CDR3 has 14 amino acids. Trimming cost V 5 bases and J 4 bases, with 14 bases left between them.

The CDR3, as DNA: TGTGCCAGCAGGAAAACAGGGACCAACACCATATATTTT. Protein sequence: CASRKTGTNTIYF. The chain combines TRBV28 with TRBJ1-3; possibly TRBD1 for D (6 bases). The CDR3 is 13 amino acids. Germline V gene lookup returns CDR1 MDHEN and CDR2 SYDVKM. Trimming stripped 6 bases from V and 7 bases from J, with 13 bases between. The variable domain in full, with the rest retrieved from reference TRBV28 and TRBJ1-3, is DVKVTQSSRYLVKRTGEKVFLECVQDMDHENMFWYRQDPGLGLRLIYFSYDVKMKEKGDIPEGYSVSREKKERFSLILESASTNQTSMYLCASRKTGTNTIYFGEGSWLTVV.

V and J are TRBV5-1 and TRBJ2-1, with TRBD2 matching 12 bases. Germline V CDR1 and CDR2: SGHRS, YFSETQ. The CDR3 totals 16 residues. Trimming cost V 0 bases and J 7 bases; bases outside gene matches: 5. CDR3: CASSLGLAGGENEQFF. As DNA, the CDR3 is TGCGCCAGCAGCTTGGGTCTAGCGGGAGGGGAAAATGAGCAGTTCTTC.

The chain is built from TRBV6-5 and TRBJ1-2; 7 nucleotides agree with TRBD1. V was pared by 7 bases and J by 3 bases, with 11 bases of the junction left unmatched. Looked up from germline, CDR1 is MNHEY and CDR2 is SVGAGI. The CDR3 has 15 residues. The CDR3: CASTKGGQPHYGYTF. In DNA form, the CDR3 reads TGTGCCAGCACAAAGGGGGGACAGCCTCACTATGGCTACACCTTC.

V is TRBV7-8 and J is TRBJ1-3, with 7 positions matching TRBD1. CDR3 size: 14 residues. Germline CDR1 reads SGHVS; CDR2 reads FQNEAQ. With V trimmed by 3 bases and J by 5 bases, 4 bases remained unmatched. The CDR3 DNA sequence: TGTGCCAGCAGCTTTGGCAGGGGGAGAAACACCATATATTTT. This sequence encodes CASSFGRGRNTIYF.

This clone was recorded only once. V gene TRBV7-2 combines with J gene TRBJ2-5, with 15 bases fitting TRBD2. The CDR3 runs to 14 residues. The J segment lost 4 bases and the V segment lost 8 bases, leaving 2 bases of the junction unmatched. The germline CDR1 and CDR2 sequences are SGHTA and FQGNSA. CDR3 DNA sequence: TGTGCCAGCGGGACTAGCGGGGGGCGAGAGACCCAGTACTTC. Amino acids: CASGTSGGRETQYF.

The J gene is TRBJ2-7, the V gene TRBV5-8, with 9 bases identical to TRBD1. Trimming cost V 3 bases and J 7 bases; bases outside gene matches: 14. This CDR3 spans 16 amino acids. Germline-derived CDR1 and CDR2 are SGHTS and YDEGEE. This CDR3 reads CASSSPLRDREGEQYF. CDR3 bases: TGTGCCAGCAGCTCCCCTTTGCGGGACAGGGAGGGGGAGCAGTACTTC.

V usage is TRBV18 and J usage is TRBJ1-5; 7 bases fit TRBD1. The CDR3 length is 14 residues. The germline V gene has CDR1 KGHSH and CDR2 LQKENI. V lost 9 bases and J lost 1; bases outside the gene matches: 6. CDR3 coding DNA: TGTGCCAGTCAGGGGGGCGAGAGCAATCAGCCCCAGCATTTT. This codes for CASQGGESNQPQHF.

This chain joins TRBV15 and TRBJ2-1, with 8 nucleotides matching TRBD1. With 1 base clipped from V and 5 bases from J, the junction kept 4 bases outside the gene matches. The germline CDR1 and CDR2 sequences are LNHNV and YYDKDF (reference sequence). CDR3 length equals 15 residues. The CDR3, as DNA: TGTGCCACCAGCAGAGGGGACAGGAATCACAATGAGCAGTTCTTC. This codes for CATSRGDRNHNEQFF.

The rearrangement joins TRBV5-1 to TRBJ2-1, with D perhaps matching TRBD2 (5 bases). CDR3 length: 10 amino acids. V lost 4 bases to trimming and J lost 9 bases, with 5 bases between them. From germline, CDR1 is SGHRS and CDR2 YFSETQ. DNA for the CDR3: TGCGCCAGCAGCGGGAGTGAGCAGTTCTTC. It is translated as CASSGSEQFF.

The V gene is TRBV7-2, the J gene TRBJ2-4, with D uncertain. The V gene's germline CDR1 is SGHTA and CDR2 FQGNSA. CDR3 length equals 12 residues. V was clipped by 1 base and J by 7 bases, with 5 bases between them. As DNA, the CDR3 is TGTGCCAGCAGCTTAGTCTCGAACATTCAGTACTTC. Amino acid sequence: CASSLVSNIQYF.

V is TRBV11-2 and J is TRBJ2-7; the D is unclear. The CDR3 runs 10 residues. Germline V CDR1 and CDR2: SGHAT, FQNNGV. Between the trimmed V and J ends, which lost 2 bases and 9 bases, there was a span of 5 bases. In DNA form, the CDR3 reads TGTGCCAGCAGCTTAAATGCGCAGTACTTC. It translates to CASSLNAQYF.